This TCR beta chain appears in the sequencing data of a study of OX40 agonist ivuxolimab in advanced cancers. On the study more broadly: The eligibility criteria allowed prior anti-PD-1, anti-PD-L1 or anti-CTLA-4 therapy, and approximately 40% had some. Study outcomes and limitations: The antigen specificity of the peripheral T cells (those that were expanded) was not determined.

V lost 3 bases and J 0 bases, leaving 5 bases between the germline ends. Germline CDR1 SEHNR, CDR2 FQNEAQ (reference sequence). The CDR3 sequence is 14 residues long. Libraries were prepared by immunoSEQ multiplex PCR; TCRdb keeps only in-frame clonotypes and omits some of them. The sample has roughly 27,000 clones; about 85% are singletons. As regards this clone: No antigen is known for it.

The chain combines TRBV7-9 with TRBJ2-2; D unclear. Sequenced material: CD4+ or CD8+ T cells sorted from blood, taken in a trial of the OX40 agonist ivuxolimab. The TCR was taken from an adult with an advanced solid tumor such as melanoma, head and neck, liver or kidney cancer. In DNA form, the CDR3 reads TGTGCCAGCAGCTTGACGGCGAACACCGGGGAGCTGTTTTTT. Residues: CASSLTANTGELFF.